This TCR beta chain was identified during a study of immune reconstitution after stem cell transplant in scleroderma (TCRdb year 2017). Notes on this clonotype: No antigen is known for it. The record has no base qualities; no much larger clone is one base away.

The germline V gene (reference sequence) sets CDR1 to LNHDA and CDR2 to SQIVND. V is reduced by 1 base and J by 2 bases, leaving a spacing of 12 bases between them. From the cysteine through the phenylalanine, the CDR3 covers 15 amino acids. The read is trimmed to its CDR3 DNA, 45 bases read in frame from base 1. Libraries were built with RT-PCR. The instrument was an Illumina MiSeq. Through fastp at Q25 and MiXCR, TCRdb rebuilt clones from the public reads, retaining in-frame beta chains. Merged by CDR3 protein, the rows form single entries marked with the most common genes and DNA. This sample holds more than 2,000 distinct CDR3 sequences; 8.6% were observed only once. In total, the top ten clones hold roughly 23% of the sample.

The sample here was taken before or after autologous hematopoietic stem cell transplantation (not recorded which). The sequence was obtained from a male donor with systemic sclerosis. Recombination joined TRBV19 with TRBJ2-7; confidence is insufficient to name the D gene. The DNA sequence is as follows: TGTGCCAGTAGTATAGGTGCAGCCCCGACCTACGAGCAGTACTTC. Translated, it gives CASSIGAAPTYEQYF. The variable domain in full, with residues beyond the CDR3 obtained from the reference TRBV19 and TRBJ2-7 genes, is DGGITQSPKYLFRKEGQNVTLSCEQNLNHDAMYWYRQDPGQGLRLIYYSQIVNDFQKGDIAEGYSVSREKKESFPLTVTSAQKNPTAFYLCASSIGAAPTYEQYFGPGTRLTVT.